The T cell receptor beta chain described here comes from a study of control samples from healthy donors and cancer patients. Germline CDR1 is MNHEY and CDR2 is SMNVEV (reference sequence). The CDR3 extends over 15 amino acids. Trimming took 5 bases from V and 6 from J; bases not matched to a gene: 8. Only in-frame clones appear in the TCRdb table, and some are missing; sequencing was by immunoSEQ multiplex PCR. The sample lists around 17,000 clones, 85% to 90% occurring once. This chain connects TRBV27 to TRBJ2-7; 12 bases line up with TRBD1. The TCR sequence derives from a man in his sixties with head and neck cancer. The source material was PBMCs. CDR3 nucleotides: TGTGCCAGCAGTGCACCGGGACAGGGGGCGGGCGAGCAGTACTTC. It translates to CASSAPGQGAGEQYF.